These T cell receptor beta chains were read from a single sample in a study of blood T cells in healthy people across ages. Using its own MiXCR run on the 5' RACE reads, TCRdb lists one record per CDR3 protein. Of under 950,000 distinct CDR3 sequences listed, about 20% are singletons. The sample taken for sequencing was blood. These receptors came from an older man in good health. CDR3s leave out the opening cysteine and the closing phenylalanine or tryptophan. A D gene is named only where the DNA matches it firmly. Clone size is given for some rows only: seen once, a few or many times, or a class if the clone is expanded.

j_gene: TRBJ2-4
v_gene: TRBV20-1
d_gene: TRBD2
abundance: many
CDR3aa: SARAPSGVNIQY

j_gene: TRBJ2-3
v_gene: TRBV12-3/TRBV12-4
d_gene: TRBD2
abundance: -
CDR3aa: ASSKTSGSADTQY

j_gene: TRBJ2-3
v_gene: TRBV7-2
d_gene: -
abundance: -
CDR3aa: ASSLNRLTNTQY

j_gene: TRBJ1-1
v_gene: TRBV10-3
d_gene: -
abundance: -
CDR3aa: AISGSRSELTEAF

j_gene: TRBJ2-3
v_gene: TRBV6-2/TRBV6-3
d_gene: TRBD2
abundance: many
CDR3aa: ASSYATSGPFTDTQY

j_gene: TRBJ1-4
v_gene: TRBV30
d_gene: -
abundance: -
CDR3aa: AWSDPNEKLF

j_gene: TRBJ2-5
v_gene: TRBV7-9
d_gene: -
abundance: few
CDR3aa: ASSTDGETQY

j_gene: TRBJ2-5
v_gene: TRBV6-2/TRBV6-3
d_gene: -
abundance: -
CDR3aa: ASSYADLAPVQETQY

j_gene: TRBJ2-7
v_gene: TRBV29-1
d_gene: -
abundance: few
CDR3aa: SVTGTYEQY

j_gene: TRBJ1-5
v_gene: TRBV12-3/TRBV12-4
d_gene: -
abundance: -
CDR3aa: ASSLARARNQPQH

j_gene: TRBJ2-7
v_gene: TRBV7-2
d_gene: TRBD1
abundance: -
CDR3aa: ASSLYRGNEQY

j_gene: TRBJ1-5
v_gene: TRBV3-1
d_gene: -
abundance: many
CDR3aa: ASSATGGNQPQH

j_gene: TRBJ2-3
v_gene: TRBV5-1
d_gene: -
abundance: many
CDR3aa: ASSSWSGSTDTQY

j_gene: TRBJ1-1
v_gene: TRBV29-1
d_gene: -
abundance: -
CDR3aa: SVEMRGNTEAF

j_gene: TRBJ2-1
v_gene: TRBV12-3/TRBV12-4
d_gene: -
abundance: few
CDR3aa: ASTQVGGPYNEQF

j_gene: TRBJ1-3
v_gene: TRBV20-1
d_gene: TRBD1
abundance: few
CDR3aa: SADEPGQNRNTIY

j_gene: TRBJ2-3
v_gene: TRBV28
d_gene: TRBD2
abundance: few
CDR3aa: ATHVAGGSTDTQY

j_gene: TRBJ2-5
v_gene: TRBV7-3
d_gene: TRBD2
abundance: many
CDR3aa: ASSPLGLAEETQY

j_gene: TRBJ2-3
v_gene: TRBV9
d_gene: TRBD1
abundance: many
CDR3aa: ASSPLQGKNTQY

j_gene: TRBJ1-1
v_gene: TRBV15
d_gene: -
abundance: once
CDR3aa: ATSRDRGPAGGWSTEAF

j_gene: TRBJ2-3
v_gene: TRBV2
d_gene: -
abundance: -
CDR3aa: ASRSDGHTDTQY

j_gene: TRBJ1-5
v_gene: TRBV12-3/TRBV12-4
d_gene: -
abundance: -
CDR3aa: ASSFQGDQPQH

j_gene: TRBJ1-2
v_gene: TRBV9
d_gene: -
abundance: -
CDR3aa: ASSVGGGGYT

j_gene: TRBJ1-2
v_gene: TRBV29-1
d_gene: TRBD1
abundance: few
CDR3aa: SSKGQGDYGYT

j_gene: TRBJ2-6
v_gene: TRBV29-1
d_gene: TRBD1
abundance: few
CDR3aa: SVDGQGVSGANVLT

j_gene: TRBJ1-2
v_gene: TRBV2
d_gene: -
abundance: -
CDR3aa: ASTQADGYT

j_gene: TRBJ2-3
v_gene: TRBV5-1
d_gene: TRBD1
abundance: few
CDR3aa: ASSWTSVTGGADTQY

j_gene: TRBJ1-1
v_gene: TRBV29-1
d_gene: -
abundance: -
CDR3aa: SVEENRATEAF

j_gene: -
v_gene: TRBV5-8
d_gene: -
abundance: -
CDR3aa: ASSLEPWGYNEQF

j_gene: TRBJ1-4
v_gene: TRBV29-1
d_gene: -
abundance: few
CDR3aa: SVGLVEKLF

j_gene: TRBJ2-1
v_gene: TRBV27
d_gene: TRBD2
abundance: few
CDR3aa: ASSLFIGLAGSSYNEQF

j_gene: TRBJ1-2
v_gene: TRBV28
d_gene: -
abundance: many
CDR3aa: ASSLPTIWGYT

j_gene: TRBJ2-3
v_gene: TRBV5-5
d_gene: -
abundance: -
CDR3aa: ASSKPQSQISDTQY

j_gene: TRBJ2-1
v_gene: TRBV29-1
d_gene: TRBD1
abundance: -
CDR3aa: SVEPSRGFYNEQF

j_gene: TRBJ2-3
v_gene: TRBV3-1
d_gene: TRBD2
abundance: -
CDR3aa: ASSQGVASGRTDTQY

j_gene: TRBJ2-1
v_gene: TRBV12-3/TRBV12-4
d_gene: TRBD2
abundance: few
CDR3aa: ASSLRTSGRSYNEQF

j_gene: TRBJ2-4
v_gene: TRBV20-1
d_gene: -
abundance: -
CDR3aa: SANPFHGNIQY

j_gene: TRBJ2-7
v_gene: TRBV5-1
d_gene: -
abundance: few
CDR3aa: ASSLAQYEQY

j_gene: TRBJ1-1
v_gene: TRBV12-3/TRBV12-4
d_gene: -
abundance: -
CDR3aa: ASRGGRNTEAF

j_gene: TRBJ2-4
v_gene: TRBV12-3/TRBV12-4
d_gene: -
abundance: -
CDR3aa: ASSLGAGKNIQY

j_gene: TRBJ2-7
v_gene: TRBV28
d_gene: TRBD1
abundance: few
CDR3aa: AILDRGPWEEQY

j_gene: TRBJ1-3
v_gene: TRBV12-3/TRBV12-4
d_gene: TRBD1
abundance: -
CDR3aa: ASSPDRGSGNTIY

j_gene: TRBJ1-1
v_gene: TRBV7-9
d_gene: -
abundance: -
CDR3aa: ASSLVGGPYTEAF

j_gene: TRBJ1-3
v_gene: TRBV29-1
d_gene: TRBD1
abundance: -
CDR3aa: SARRTGSGNTIY

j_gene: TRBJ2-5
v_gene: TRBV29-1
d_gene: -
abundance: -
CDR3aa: SVGDSEA

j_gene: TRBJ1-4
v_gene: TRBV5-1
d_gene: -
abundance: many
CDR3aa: ASRSIATNEKLF

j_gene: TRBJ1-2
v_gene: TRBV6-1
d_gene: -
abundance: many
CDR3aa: ASSEGSTYGYT

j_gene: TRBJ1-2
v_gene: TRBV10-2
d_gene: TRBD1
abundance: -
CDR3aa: ASSGVTGEDYGYT

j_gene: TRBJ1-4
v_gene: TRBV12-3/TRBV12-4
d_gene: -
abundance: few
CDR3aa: ASRPEGGNEKLF

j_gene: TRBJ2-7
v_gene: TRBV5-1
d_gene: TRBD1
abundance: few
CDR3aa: ASSYGTETYEQY

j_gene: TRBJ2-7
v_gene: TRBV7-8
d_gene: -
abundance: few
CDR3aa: ASTHDRGNQY

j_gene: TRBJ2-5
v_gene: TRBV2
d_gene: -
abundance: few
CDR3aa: ASRAQGIRMETQY

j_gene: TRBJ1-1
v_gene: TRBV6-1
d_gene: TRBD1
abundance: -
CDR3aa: ASRRTGQTEAF

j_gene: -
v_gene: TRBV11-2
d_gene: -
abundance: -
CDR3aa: ASQGGRHTYEQY

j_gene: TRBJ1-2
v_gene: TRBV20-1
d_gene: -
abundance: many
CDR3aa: SARKRETVGYT

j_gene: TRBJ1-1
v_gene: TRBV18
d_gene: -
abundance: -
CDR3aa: ASSRPGEETEAF

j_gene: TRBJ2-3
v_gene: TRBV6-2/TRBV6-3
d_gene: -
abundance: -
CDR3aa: ASSYTPPTDTQY

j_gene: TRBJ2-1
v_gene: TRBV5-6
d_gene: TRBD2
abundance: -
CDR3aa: ASSLFAAGVAYNEQF

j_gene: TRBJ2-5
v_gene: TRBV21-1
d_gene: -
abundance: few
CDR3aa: ASSHSGRDPN